This T cell receptor (beta chain) was sequenced in a study of OX40 agonist ivuxolimab in advanced cancers. Overall study context: While on treatment, patients had intravenous ivuxolimab at 0.01 to 10 mg/kg every 2 weeks. The study reported partial responses in three patients: one hepatocellular carcinoma, two cutaneous melanoma.

Whole-study results and caveats: Not determined was the antigen specificity of the expanded peripheral T cells. At doses 0.1 to 3.0 mg/kg, CD4+ and CD8+ clones expanded.

The assay was immunoSEQ multiplex PCR, and TCRdb's table has in-frame clones only and misses some. The sample lists roughly 50,000 clones, about 84% occurring once. Concerning this clone: Its specificity is unknown.

The CDR3 has 15 amino acids. Germline values: CDR1 MRHNA, CDR2 SNTAGT. With 4 bases clipped from V and 1 base from J, the junction kept 3 bases outside the gene matches. The clonotype comes from an adult with an advanced solid tumor such as melanoma, head and neck, liver or kidney cancer. V is TRBV6-4 and J is TRBJ2-1, with TRBD1 identical over 8 bases. The sequenced sample was CD4+ or CD8+ T cells sorted from blood, obtained in a trial of the OX40 agonist ivuxolimab. The CDR3 DNA follows: TGTGCCAGCAGTGTCCAGGGGGCTTCCTACAATGAGCAGTTCTTC. Encoded protein: CASSVQGASYNEQFF.